These 5 T cell receptor beta chains were sequenced from one sample in a study of blood T cells in healthy people across ages. With a J-beta primer mix and a sample-barcoded 5' primer, a second PCR ran about 7 to 12 cycles. One entry per CDR3 protein results from TCRdb running MiXCR on the 5' RACE reads. The sample lists more than 1,400,000 distinct CDR3 sequences, approximately 40% occurring once. The sample was blood. These receptors all come from a woman under 30 in good health.

The chain joins TRBV30 to TRBJ2-7; no clear D gene. The V gene's germline CDR1 is GTSNPN and CDR2 SVGIG (reference sequence). Trimming took off 2 bases at V and 2 bases at J, with 10 bases between the two ends. The CDR3 contains 13 residues. For the CDR3, the DNA is TGTGCCTGGAGTATGGTCCCGGCCTACGAGCAGTACTTC. It codes for CAWSMVPAYEQYF.

The J gene is TRBJ2-3, the V gene TRBV7-2; D may be TRBD2 (5 bases). Germline assignment: CDR1 SGHTA and CDR2 FQGNSA. This CDR3 contains 13 residues. Trimming left V 3 bases short and J 5 bases short, with 9 bases between. Here the CDR3 reads CASSFVRGDTQYF. The CDR3, as DNA: TGTGCCAGCAGCTTCGTCCGGGGAGATACGCAGTATTTT.

This clonotype has a handful of counts. The V call is TRBV11-3, the J call TRBJ1-2, with a possible D match to TRBD1 (5 bases). Germline CDR1 and CDR2: SGHNT and YENEEA. The CDR3 runs 12 residues. The germline V and J ends were trimmed by 5 bases and 4 bases, with 8 bases remaining between them. The CDR3 reads CASSRGFYGYTF. The CDR3 bases are TGTGCCAGCAGCCGGGGGTTCTATGGCTACACCTTC.

The chain links TRBV25-1 to TRBJ2-5; the D gene could be TRBD1 or TRBD2 (5 bases each). The assigned J gene may be wrong: the sequence end matches TRBJ2-7 better. This CDR3 is 14 amino acids long. Germline CDR1 MGHDK, CDR2 SYGVNS. This CDR3 is CASSPRGVGDEQYF. In DNA, the CDR3 is TGTGCCAGCAGCCCCCGAGGGGTAGGGGACGAGCAGTACTTC.

The rearrangement links TRBV6-2 or TRBV6-3 to TRBJ2-2; 11 nucleotides agree with TRBD2. CDR1 and CDR2 (germline): MNHEY, SVGEGT. The CDR3 length is 16 residues. V lost 7 bases and J lost 3; bases outside the gene matches: 7. The CDR3 region is CASISTSGVYTGELFF. In DNA form, the CDR3 reads TGTGCCAGCATTTCGACTAGCGGGGTCTACACCGGGGAGCTGTTTTTT.